This is a list of T cell receptor beta chains from one sample in a study of blood T cell repertoires in COVID-19. Using immunoSEQ multiplex PCR, the repertoire was profiled, and TCRdb retains in-frame clones only, with some absent. The table shows hundreds of thousands of clones, with about 87% occurring only once. The sequenced sample consisted of peripheral blood. The receptors originated from a human donor in a cohort sampled during active COVID-19. Each CDR3 is given with its conserved first and last residue. The D gene is left open where the match is weak. For some rows the clone size is stated as once, few or many, or as a class when expanded; others skip it.

size	V	J	D	DNA	CDR3
.	TRBV6-5	TRBJ2-7	.	TGTGCCAGCAGCCCAGACCGGGACGAGCAGTACTTC	CASSPDRDEQYF
once	TRBV10-2	TRBJ1-6	.	TGCGCCAGCAGGGAGGACTCACTCGGTATTTCACCCCTCCACTTT	CASREDSLGISPLHF
.	TRBV9	TRBJ1-4	.	TGTGCCAGCAGCCGGAGTAATGAAAAACTGTTTTTT	CASSRSNEKLFF
.	TRBV19	TRBJ2-3	TRBD2	TGTGCCAGTAGTGAGGGAGCGGGAGAAGATACGCAGTATTTT	CASSEGAGEDTQYF
.	TRBV7-9	TRBJ2-7	TRBD1	TGTGCCAGCAGCGCGACAGGGTATAACGAGCAGTACTTC	CASSATGYNEQYF
.	TRBV4-1	TRBJ1-5	TRBD1	TGCGCCAGCAGCCCGACAGGGCGAATTAATCCTTATAGCAATCAGCCCCAGCATTTT	CASSPTGRINPYSNQPQHF
.	TRBV9	TRBJ2-1	TRBD2	TGTGCCAGCAGCGGCGCGGGAGGAGAGCAGTTCTTC	CASSGAGGEQFF
.	TRBV6-5	TRBJ2-4	.	TGTGCCAGCAAGGGTGGGACTCCCATGGGGGACATTCAGTACTTC	CASKGGTPMGDIQYF
.	TRBV13	TRBJ1-6	.	TGTGCCAGCAGCCTAGCCAGGGAGGCCTATAATTCACCCCTCCACTTT	CASSLAREAYNSPLHF
.	TRBV2	TRBJ1-6	.	TGTGCCAGCCTCAGGGAGGGTTATACTAATTCACCCCTCCACTTT	CASLREGYTNSPLHF
.	TRBV12-1	TRBJ2-7	.	TGTGCCAGCGGCTCGAATAGGGGGCGGATATCCTACGAGCAGTACTTC	CASGSNRGRISYEQYF
.	TRBV5-4	TRBJ2-5	TRBD1	TGTGCCAGCAGCCCTGGGACAGCGCAAGAGACCCAGTACTTC	CASSPGTAQETQYF
.	TRBV13	TRBJ2-7	TRBD2	TGTGCCAGCAGCTCTACCACTAGCGGAAACGAGCAGTACTTC	CASSSTTSGNEQYF
.	TRBV15	TRBJ2-5	.	TGTGCCACCAGCAGAGCGCACTCCCCCGCGGAGACCCAGTACTTC	CATSRAHSPAETQYF
.	TRBV28	TRBJ2-6	TRBD1	TGTGCCAGCAGTTTGCCAGGGGGTACTCGGGCCAACGTCCTGACTTTC	CASSLPGGTRANVLTF
.	TRBV7-9	TRBJ2-7	.	TGTGCCAGCAGCTCTTCGGGAACATCCTACGAGCAGTACTTC	CASSSSGTSYEQYF
.	TRBV6-6	TRBJ2-5	TRBD1	TGTGCCAGCACGGGACAGGGGGCGGGAGAGACCCAGTACTTC	CASTGQGAGETQYF
.	TRBV6-4	TRBJ2-3	TRBD1	TGTGCCAGCAGTGACCGTACAGGGGCAGATACGCAGTATTTT	CASSDRTGADTQYF
.	TRBV7-2	TRBJ2-1	.	TGTGCCAGCAGCAAGCTATCGGGGATTGGCTACAATGAGCAGTTCTTC	CASSKLSGIGYNEQFF
.	TRBV5-1	TRBJ2-7	.	TGCGCCAGCAGCATTACAGAGTACTACGAGCAGTACTTC	CASSITEYYEQYF
.	TRBV18	TRBJ1-5	.	TGTGCCAGCTCATCCGACAGTAATCAGCCCCAGCATTTT	CASSSDSNQPQHF
few	TRBV7-9	TRBJ1-2	.	TGTGCCAGCAGCTTAGCCCTAGGCCTCGATGGCTACACCTTC	CASSLALGLDGYTF
.	TRBV2	TRBJ1-3	.	TGTGCCAGCAGGGGCCGGGACAACCGAAACACCATATATTTT	CASRGRDNRNTIYF
.	TRBV4-1	TRBJ1-1	.	TGCGCCAGCAGCCAAGATGGCAGGGTGAACACTGAAGCTTTCTTT	CASSQDGRVNTEAFF
.	TRBV19	TRBJ2-3	.	.	CASSIVFGGGAPYF
many	TRBV7-8	TRBJ1-2	TRBD1	TGTGCCAGCAGCTCAGGTCTAGGACAGGGAGGAGACTATGGCTACACCTTC	CASSSGLGQGGDYGYTF
.	TRBV5-1	TRBJ2-1	TRBD1	TGCGCCAGCAGCTTGGTAGGGGGACAGGGATACAATGAGCAGTTCTTC	CASSLVGGQGYNEQFF
once	TRBV5-6	TRBJ1-2	TRBD1	TGTGCCAGCAGCCAAAGGGACAGGGGGTATGGCTACACCTTC	CASSQRDRGYGYTF
.	TRBV18	TRBJ2-7	.	TGTGCCAGCTCACCACCGTCAGGCCACTACGAGCAGTACTTC	CASSPPSGHYEQYF
few	TRBV19	TRBJ2-7	.	TGTGCCAGTAGTATAGGTGGAGCGCACACCTACGAGCAGTACTTC	CASSIGGAHTYEQYF
.	TRBV19	TRBJ1-5	.	TGTGCCAGTAGTATAGAAGCAGGATCTGGGGCTCAGCCCCAGCATTTT	CASSIEAGSGAQPQHF
few	TRBV5-1	TRBJ2-5	TRBD1	TGCGCCAGCAGCCGACAGGGGGTTGTTTCTGAGACCCAGTACTTC	CASSRQGVVSETQYF
.	TRBV19	TRBJ2-1	TRBD2	TGTGCCAGTACCCCGGGACTAGCGGGAGTGGGCTACAATGAGCAGTTCTTC	CASTPGLAGVGYNEQFF
few	TRBV7-2	TRBJ2-7	TRBD1	TGTGCCAGCAGCTTAAGGGGGACAGGGGGCGAGTACGAGCAGTACTTC	CASSLRGTGGEYEQYF
.	TRBV20-1	TRBJ1-1	.	TGCAGTGCTAGTATAGGGGCAGATGAAGCTTTCTTT	CSASIGADEAFF
.	TRBV4-1	TRBJ1-1	.	TGCGCCAGCAGCCGAGAGACAGCGAACACTGAAGCTTTCTTT	CASSRETANTEAFF
.	TRBV3-1/TRBV3-2	TRBJ1-1	TRBD1	TGTGCCAGCGGAAGACAGGGGCGGACTGAAGCTTTCTTT	CASGRQGRTEAFF
.	TRBV28	TRBJ1-5	.	TGTGCCAGCAGTTTAATGGTCGGACAGTTAAATCAGCCCCAGCATTTT	CASSLMVGQLNQPQHF
once	TRBV30	TRBJ1-1	.	TGTGCCTGGATCCCAGGGATTGGAAGGGGCACTGAAGCTTTCTTT	CAWIPGIGRGTEAFF
.	TRBV10-3	TRBJ2-2	.	TGTGCCATCAGGCAGGGCACCGGGGAGCTGTTTTTT	CAIRQGTGELFF
.	TRBV6-5	TRBJ1-2	TRBD1	TGTGCCAGCAGTTGGACAGGGTTCGATGGCTACACCTTC	CASSWTGFDGYTF
once	TRBV10-1	TRBJ1-1	TRBD1	TGCGCCAGCAGTGAGTCGACAGGGAGTACTGAAGCTTTCTTT	CASSESTGSTEAFF
.	TRBV5-8	TRBJ2-7	TRBD1	TGTGCCAGCAGCTTAAACAGGGGGCACTCCTACGAGCAGTACTTC	CASSLNRGHSYEQYF
.	TRBV12-5	TRBJ2-7	.	TGTGCTAGTGGTCGTGGGGGGAACGAGCAGTACTTC	CASGRGGNEQYF
.	TRBV3-1/TRBV3-2	TRBJ2-3	.	TGTGCCAGCAGCCCCTCGGGGGGCCCCACAGATACGCAGTATTTT	CASSPSGGPTDTQYF